The T cell receptor beta chain under discussion was sequenced for a study of blood T cell repertoires in COVID-19. The wider study: From the United States, Italy and Spain came samples of acute and convalescent COVID-19. The cDNA or gDNA used as material had been derived from T cells, B-cell-depleted T cells, or PBMCs.

The repertoire was sequenced with immunoSEQ multiplex PCR; TCRdb's copy has only in-frame clones and lacks some. The sample has about 85,000 clones, around 80% seen once. The CDR3 is 14 residues long. Trimming cost V 0 bases and J 4 bases, with 10 bases left between them. Germline V lookup: CDR1 SGDLS, CDR2 YYNGEE. The source is a woman over 75 with acute or convalescent COVID-19. The rearrangement joins TRBV9 to TRBJ1-1; D not certain. Sequenced: peripheral blood. The CDR3 nucleotides read TGTGCCAGCAGCGTAGGCCACCGGGGCACTGAAGCTTTCTTT. Its translation: CASSVGHRGTEAFF.